These T cell receptor beta chains were read from a single sample in a study of blood T cell repertoires in COVID-19. The table came from immunoSEQ multiplex PCR; TCRdb's copy has only in-frame clones and leaves some out. The sample gives 55,000 to 75,000 clones, roughly 80% of which show up once; roughly 18% is in the top ten. The sample was peripheral blood. Receptors were obtained from a man between 65 and 85 years old who had recovered from COVID-19. CDR3s include the opening cysteine and the closing phenylalanine or tryptophan. The order of the fields is CDR3 DNA, CDR3 protein, CDR3 length, J gene, D gene, V gene, clone size. The D gene is left open where the match is weak. Part of the rows lack a size; the others show once, few, many or a class for expanded clones.

cdr3_nt: TGCAGCGCCCTGACTAGCGGGAACACAGATACGCAGTATTTT
cdr3_aa: CSALTSGNTDTQYF
cdr3_length: 14
j_call: TRBJ2-3
d_call: TRBD2
v_call: TRBV29-1
clone_size: -

cdr3_nt: TGTGCCAGCACTGGCCGAGGGAGCACTGAAGCTTTCTTT
cdr3_aa: CASTGRGSTEAFF
cdr3_length: 13
j_call: TRBJ1-1
d_call: -
v_call: TRBV9
clone_size: -

cdr3_nt: TGTGCCAGCATCAGACAGGGGGCGAGTGGCTACACCTTC
cdr3_aa: CASIRQGASGYTF
cdr3_length: 13
j_call: TRBJ1-2
d_call: TRBD1
v_call: TRBV2
clone_size: -

cdr3_nt: TGTGCCAGTAGTGCGGTGGGGACAGGGGGCGATGGGAGGGCCCTCAATGAGCAGTTCTTC
cdr3_aa: CASSAVGTGGDGRALNEQFF
cdr3_length: 20
j_call: TRBJ2-1
d_call: TRBD1
v_call: TRBV19
clone_size: -

cdr3_nt: TGTGCCTGGAGCGCGGGCCCCCCGGAACTGTTTTTT
cdr3_aa: CAWSAGPPELFF
cdr3_length: 12
j_call: TRBJ1-4
d_call: -
v_call: TRBV30
clone_size: -

cdr3_nt: TGTGCCAGTAAGTCCCCACAGGGGGAACAGGCTAACTATGGCTACACCTTC
cdr3_aa: CASKSPQGEQANYGYTF
cdr3_length: 17
j_call: TRBJ1-2
d_call: TRBD1
v_call: TRBV19
clone_size: -

cdr3_nt: TGCGCCAGCAGCCAAGCCGTCGGGGGCAATCAGCCCCAGCATTTT
cdr3_aa: CASSQAVGGNQPQHF
cdr3_length: 15
j_call: TRBJ1-5
d_call: -
v_call: TRBV4-3
clone_size: few

cdr3_nt: TGTGCCAGCAGTCCATTTAGGGAGAATCAGCCCCAGCATTTT
cdr3_aa: CASSPFRENQPQHF
cdr3_length: 14
j_call: TRBJ1-5
d_call: -
v_call: TRBV28
clone_size: -

cdr3_nt: TGTGCCAGCAGACAGATAGAAGCTAACTATGGCTACACCTTC
cdr3_aa: CASRQIEANYGYTF
cdr3_length: 14
j_call: TRBJ1-2
d_call: -
v_call: TRBV2
clone_size: once

cdr3_nt: TGTGCCAGCAGCTTAGGGCTAGCCGACAATGAGCAGTTCTTC
cdr3_aa: CASSLGLADNEQFF
cdr3_length: 14
j_call: TRBJ2-1
d_call: -
v_call: TRBV7-2
clone_size: -

cdr3_nt: TGTGCCAGCACGGCTGGGCAGGGAGGGACCGGGGAGCTGTTTTTT
cdr3_aa: CASTAGQGGTGELFF
cdr3_length: 15
j_call: TRBJ2-2
d_call: TRBD2
v_call: TRBV2
clone_size: -

cdr3_nt: TGTGCCAGCAGTGACCCTCGAGCTGCAACTAATGAAAAACTGTTTTTT
cdr3_aa: CASSDPRAATNEKLFF
cdr3_length: 16
j_call: TRBJ1-4
d_call: -
v_call: TRBV6-1
clone_size: few

cdr3_nt: TGCGCCAGCAGCCCGGTCCCTGGGCAGGGGGCGGATGAGCAGTACTTC
cdr3_aa: CASSPVPGQGADEQYF
cdr3_length: 16
j_call: TRBJ2-7
d_call: TRBD1
v_call: TRBV4-3
clone_size: once

cdr3_nt: TGTGCCACTGGTACGGGTCTTAGTATTGGCCAAGAGACCCAGTACTTC
cdr3_aa: CATGTGLSIGQETQYF
cdr3_length: 16
j_call: TRBJ2-5
d_call: -
v_call: TRBV7-2
clone_size: -

cdr3_nt: TGTGCCAGCAGTCCCCGTTTGGGGGCGGACACCGGGGAGCTGTTTTTT
cdr3_aa: CASSPRLGADTGELFF
cdr3_length: 16
j_call: TRBJ2-2
d_call: -
v_call: TRBV27
clone_size: -

cdr3_nt: TGTGCCAGCAGCTTAGAGTTCCGGGAAAATCAGCCCCAGCATTTT
cdr3_aa: CASSLEFRENQPQHF
cdr3_length: 15
j_call: TRBJ1-5
d_call: -
v_call: TRBV7-2
clone_size: -

cdr3_nt: TGTGCCAGCAGACAAAATAGCGGGATAAAAGAGACCCAGTACTTC
cdr3_aa: CASRQNSGIKETQYF
cdr3_length: 15
j_call: TRBJ2-5
d_call: TRBD2
v_call: TRBV7-2
clone_size: -

cdr3_nt: TGTGCCAGCAGTCCCGGGAACATGAACACTGAAGCTTTCTTT
cdr3_aa: CASSPGNMNTEAFF
cdr3_length: 14
j_call: TRBJ1-1
d_call: -
v_call: TRBV28
clone_size: -

cdr3_nt: TGCAGCGTTGGGGGACAGGGGATAGCGAATTGGAACACTGAAGCTTTCTTT
cdr3_aa: CSVGGQGIANWNTEAFF
cdr3_length: 17
j_call: TRBJ1-1
d_call: TRBD1
v_call: TRBV29-1
clone_size: -

cdr3_nt: TGTGCCAGCAGTTATTTCAGGGGGCCCAACACCGGGGAGCTGTTTTTT
cdr3_aa: CASSYFRGPNTGELFF
cdr3_length: 16
j_call: TRBJ2-2
d_call: TRBD1
v_call: TRBV6-2/TRBV6-3
clone_size: -

cdr3_nt: TGTGCCAGCAGCTTAGGCAGGGTGGGGGAGCAGTACTTC
cdr3_aa: CASSLGRVGEQYF
cdr3_length: 13
j_call: TRBJ2-7
d_call: -
v_call: TRBV7-8
clone_size: -

cdr3_nt: TGCGCCAGCAGCTTGGAGGAAGGGAGCGGCTACACCTTC
cdr3_aa: CASSLEEGSGYTF
cdr3_length: 13
j_call: TRBJ1-2
d_call: -
v_call: TRBV5-1
clone_size: -

cdr3_nt: TGTGCCAGCAGCTTAGCCTCCCTCGGAGGATCGAACACTGAAGCTTTCTTT
cdr3_aa: CASSLASLGGSNTEAFF
cdr3_length: 17
j_call: TRBJ1-1
d_call: -
v_call: TRBV7-6
clone_size: -

cdr3_nt: TGTGCCAGCAGCTTAGGAAGGACAGAGTATGGCTACACCTTC
cdr3_aa: CASSLGRTEYGYTF
cdr3_length: 14
j_call: TRBJ1-2
d_call: -
v_call: TRBV7-2
clone_size: -

cdr3_nt: TGTGCCAGCAGCTCCTGGCAGAGACAGCCTAATGAAAAACTGTTTTTT
cdr3_aa: CASSSWQRQPNEKLFF
cdr3_length: 16
j_call: TRBJ1-4
d_call: -
v_call: TRBV7-2
clone_size: -

cdr3_nt: TGTGCCAGCAGCCTAGGAGGGGTGACTAGCGGGAGGTGGTACGAGCAGTACTTC
cdr3_aa: CASSLGGVTSGRWYEQYF
cdr3_length: 18
j_call: TRBJ2-7
d_call: TRBD2
v_call: TRBV7-2
clone_size: -

cdr3_nt: TGTGCCAGCAGCCCAGGGACTATTCTCCAAGAGACCCAGTACTTC
cdr3_aa: CASSPGTILQETQYF
cdr3_length: 15
j_call: TRBJ2-5
d_call: TRBD2
v_call: TRBV7-2
clone_size: many

cdr3_nt: TGTGCCAGCCACGGAGGGACAGGGATAGGCGGCTACACCTTC
cdr3_aa: CASHGGTGIGGYTF
cdr3_length: 14
j_call: TRBJ1-2
d_call: TRBD1
v_call: TRBV6-5
clone_size: -

cdr3_nt: TGTGCCAGCAGCTTAGAGGGACAGGGGTTCTGGAACACTGAAGCTTTCTTT
cdr3_aa: CASSLEGQGFWNTEAFF
cdr3_length: 17
j_call: TRBJ1-1
d_call: TRBD1
v_call: TRBV7-2
clone_size: once

cdr3_nt: TGTGCCAGCAGTTTAATAGCGGGAAGCTCCTACGAGCAGTACTTC
cdr3_aa: CASSLIAGSSYEQYF
cdr3_length: 15
j_call: TRBJ2-7
d_call: TRBD2
v_call: TRBV28
clone_size: -

cdr3_nt: TGTGCCAGCAGTCGCAGACAGGACGACTACGAGCAGTACTTC
cdr3_aa: CASSRRQDDYEQYF
cdr3_length: 14
j_call: TRBJ2-7
d_call: -
v_call: TRBV5-4
clone_size: few

cdr3_nt: TGTGCCAGCAGTTTAGCGCGGTGGAGAGAAGCTTTCTTT
cdr3_aa: CASSLARWREAFF
cdr3_length: 13
j_call: TRBJ1-1
d_call: -
v_call: TRBV12-3/TRBV12-4
clone_size: -

cdr3_nt: TGCGCCAGCAGGCCGGGACAGGGGGCAGATACGCAGTATTTT
cdr3_aa: CASRPGQGADTQYF
cdr3_length: 14
j_call: TRBJ2-3
d_call: TRBD1
v_call: TRBV10-1
clone_size: -

cdr3_nt: TGTGCCTGGAGTGCCGGGGGGGGCTACACCTTC
cdr3_aa: CAWSAGGGYTF
cdr3_length: 11
j_call: TRBJ1-2
d_call: -
v_call: TRBV30
clone_size: -

cdr3_nt: TGCGCCAGCAGCTTGGCCGGGGCTGGAAACACCATATATTTT
cdr3_aa: CASSLAGAGNTIYF
cdr3_length: 14
j_call: TRBJ1-3
d_call: -
v_call: TRBV5-1
clone_size: few

cdr3_nt: TGTGCCACCAGTGATGCACAGGGTGGGCGGGAGACCCAGTACTTC
cdr3_aa: CATSDAQGGRETQYF
cdr3_length: 15
j_call: TRBJ2-5
d_call: -
v_call: TRBV24-1
clone_size: -

cdr3_nt: TGTGCCAGCAGCCAGGGTCTAGACTTCTCTGGAAACACCATATATTTT
cdr3_aa: CASSQGLDFSGNTIYF
cdr3_length: 16
j_call: TRBJ1-3
d_call: -
v_call: TRBV3-1/TRBV3-2
clone_size: -

cdr3_nt: TGCGCCAGCAGTGAGGGGGGAGGTGTCGGGCAGTACTTC
cdr3_aa: CASSEGGGVGQYF
cdr3_length: 13
j_call: TRBJ2-7
d_call: -
v_call: TRBV10-2
clone_size: -

cdr3_nt: TGTGCCAGCAGTTACTCGACGTTAGATCGCTGGAGCTACAATGAGCAGTTCTTC
cdr3_aa: CASSYSTLDRWSYNEQFF
cdr3_length: 18
j_call: TRBJ2-1
d_call: -
v_call: TRBV6-2/TRBV6-3
clone_size: once

cdr3_nt: TGCAGCGTGGGCGGACTAGCGGGAATGAATACGCAGTATTTT
cdr3_aa: CSVGGLAGMNTQYF
cdr3_length: 14
j_call: TRBJ2-3
d_call: TRBD2
v_call: TRBV29-1
clone_size: -

cdr3_nt: TGTGCCAGCAGTATTTCGAATTCACCCCTCCACTTT
cdr3_aa: CASSISNSPLHF
cdr3_length: 12
j_call: TRBJ1-6
d_call: -
v_call: TRBV25-1
clone_size: few

cdr3_nt: TGTGCCAGCAGTTACTCCGGACAGGGCTCTGGAAACACCATATATTTT
cdr3_aa: CASSYSGQGSGNTIYF
cdr3_length: 16
j_call: TRBJ1-3
d_call: TRBD1
v_call: TRBV6-5
clone_size: -

cdr3_nt: TGTGCCAGCAGCCAAGACAGGGGTGGTATGGCTTTCTTT
cdr3_aa: CASSQDRGGMAFF
cdr3_length: 13
j_call: TRBJ1-1
d_call: -
v_call: TRBV4-2
clone_size: once

cdr3_nt: TGTGCCAGCAGCCAAGGGGGCGCGGCGGCTTTCTTT
cdr3_aa: CASSQGGAAAFF
cdr3_length: 12
j_call: TRBJ1-1
d_call: -
v_call: TRBV3-1/TRBV3-2
clone_size: -

cdr3_nt: TGTGCCAGCAGCCAAGAAGCGGGTGGTGGGACAGTGAACCGAAAACTGTTTTTT
cdr3_aa: CASSQEAGGGTVNRKLFF
cdr3_length: 18
j_call: TRBJ1-4
d_call: TRBD1
v_call: TRBV4-2
clone_size: -

cdr3_nt: TGTGCCAGCAGTTTAACCAGGGGGCTATTGAATGAAGCTTTCTTT
cdr3_aa: CASSLTRGLLNEAFF
cdr3_length: 15
j_call: TRBJ1-1
d_call: TRBD1
v_call: TRBV27
clone_size: -

cdr3_nt: TGTGCCAGCAGTTACTCACCGGGACAGCGGACCTACGAGCAGTACTTC
cdr3_aa: CASSYSPGQRTYEQYF
cdr3_length: 16
j_call: TRBJ2-7
d_call: TRBD1
v_call: TRBV6-2/TRBV6-3
clone_size: -

cdr3_nt: TGTGCCAGCAGCTTAGATCGTAGGGAGGGCCGCTACAATGAGCAGTTCTTC
cdr3_aa: CASSLDRREGRYNEQFF
cdr3_length: 17
j_call: TRBJ2-1
d_call: TRBD2
v_call: TRBV11-2
clone_size: -

cdr3_nt: TGTGCCAGCAGTCGACAGGGGGTTAGCAATTCACCCCTCCACTTT
cdr3_aa: CASSRQGVSNSPLHF
cdr3_length: 15
j_call: TRBJ1-6
d_call: TRBD1
v_call: TRBV6-5
clone_size: -

cdr3_nt: TGTGCCAGCAGCGGTCTAGCGGGGGGAACCTACAATGAGCAGTTCTTC
cdr3_aa: CASSGLAGGTYNEQFF
cdr3_length: 16
j_call: TRBJ2-1
d_call: TRBD2
v_call: TRBV9
clone_size: -

cdr3_nt: TGTGCCAGCAGTTACTCGAGTCAGGGCGGGACCTACGAGCAGTACTTC
cdr3_aa: CASSYSSQGGTYEQYF
cdr3_length: 16
j_call: TRBJ2-7
d_call: -
v_call: TRBV6-5
clone_size: -

cdr3_nt: TGTGCCAGCAGTGATAATCTTTACAGGGGGTCCGAGCAGTACTTC
cdr3_aa: CASSDNLYRGSEQYF
cdr3_length: 15
j_call: TRBJ2-7
d_call: TRBD1
v_call: TRBV25-1
clone_size: once

cdr3_nt: TGTGCCAGCAGCCAAGAAGTGGGGGCAACTTCGGGAGAGCAGTACTTC
cdr3_aa: CASSQEVGATSGEQYF
cdr3_length: 16
j_call: TRBJ2-7
d_call: -
v_call: TRBV3-1/TRBV3-2
clone_size: -

cdr3_nt: TGTGCCAGCAGCTTAGCCAACGGGATGAACACTGAAGCTTTCTTT
cdr3_aa: CASSLANGMNTEAFF
cdr3_length: 15
j_call: TRBJ1-1
d_call: -
v_call: TRBV7-2
clone_size: -

cdr3_nt: TGTGCCAGCAGTGAAACAGGTGATCAGCCCCAGCATTTT
cdr3_aa: CASSETGDQPQHF
cdr3_length: 13
j_call: TRBJ1-5
d_call: -
v_call: TRBV6-1
clone_size: -

cdr3_nt: TGTGCTAGTGGTCTATCGACAGGGAATCAGCCCCAGCATTTT
cdr3_aa: CASGLSTGNQPQHF
cdr3_length: 14
j_call: TRBJ1-5
d_call: TRBD1
v_call: TRBV12-5
clone_size: -

cdr3_nt: TGTGCCAGCTCACAGCAAGGGGGGGTCGAGACCCAGTACTTC
cdr3_aa: CASSQQGGVETQYF
cdr3_length: 14
j_call: TRBJ2-5
d_call: -
v_call: TRBV18
clone_size: -

cdr3_nt: TGTGCCAGTAGTCGACAGGGCGGCGGTGGTGGTTTAACTGAAGCTTTCTTT
cdr3_aa: CASSRQGGGGGLTEAFF
cdr3_length: 17
j_call: TRBJ1-1
d_call: TRBD1
v_call: TRBV19
clone_size: -

cdr3_nt: TGTGCCAGCAGCTTAGATTGGGAGATATATAATTCACCCCTCCACTTT
cdr3_aa: CASSLDWEIYNSPLHF
cdr3_length: 16
j_call: TRBJ1-6
d_call: -
v_call: TRBV11-2
clone_size: -